This T cell receptor beta chain appears in the sequencing data of a study of radiation and T cells in renal cell carcinoma. Time point specified: blood 2 weeks post-SBRT. Treatment: 15 Gy SBRT to primary tumor, nephrectomy 4 weeks later. Germline V gives CDR1 SNHLY, CDR2 FYNNEI. The junction had 2 bases not matched to a gene; V was cut back by 1 base and J by 6 bases. The CDR3 consists of 15 residues. Method: immunoSEQ multiplex PCR; TCRdb's copy keeps in-frame clones and lacks some. The sample has about 120,000 clones; approximately 85% are singletons. The sequence derives from a man in his fifties or sixties with renal cell carcinoma. The V gene is TRBV2, the J gene TRBJ2-1; 11 nucleotides align to TRBD2. The source was blood, collected from a patient whose treatment included radiotherapy and nephrectomy. CDR3 sequence: CASSEGLAGSNEQFF. The DNA for the CDR3 is TGTGCCAGCAGTGAAGGACTAGCGGGATCCAATGAGCAGTTCTTC.